The 10 T cell receptor beta chains reported below all come from one sample, sequenced in a study of shared clonotypes between healthy human individuals. Assay used: immunoSEQ multiplex PCR; TCRdb lists only in-frame clones, some missing. The table shows around 2.1 million clones, with around 93% occurring only once. Naivety among CD8 cells was defined by CD45RO negativity and positive CCR7 selection, thereby excluding terminally differentiated effector memory CD45RA+ cells. The source material was naive CD8+ T cells from PBMCs. The receptors come from a man aged 18 to 29 in good health. Some clones in this sample may be carry-over from other donors' samples.

V and J are TRBV6-1 and TRBJ1-2, with D tentatively TRBD1 (6 bases). The CDR3 extends over 15 amino acids. CDR1 and CDR2 (germline): MNHNS, SASEGT. V was clipped by 5 bases and J by 5 bases, with 18 bases between them. This CDR3 reads CASSRYRDSGYGYTF. DNA of the CDR3: TGTGCCAGCAGTCGTTACAGGGATTCGGGGTATGGCTACACCTTC.

Regarding this clone: At the DNA level, this CDR3 is encoded by other sequences in the same sample as well. The J gene is TRBJ2-7, the V gene TRBV5-1; no clear D. Germline-derived CDR1 and CDR2 are SGHRS and YFSETQ. The germline V and J ends were trimmed by 0 bases and 1 base, with 5 bases remaining between them. This CDR3 is built from 13 residues. DNA for the CDR3: TGCGCCAGCAGCTTGGACAATTCCTACGAGCAGTACTTC. Protein product: CASSLDNSYEQYF.

The rearrangement joins TRBV13 to TRBJ1-4, with TRBD1 identical over 11 bases. Germline V lookup: CDR1 PRHDT, CDR2 FYEKMQ (reference sequence). CDR3 length: 16 amino acids. The trim removed 4 bases at V and 3 bases at J, leaving 4 bases unmatched. CDR3 protein: CASSSRDRGANEKLFF. The CDR3 bases are TGTGCCAGCAGCTCCCGGGACAGGGGGGCTAATGAAAAACTGTTTTTT.

The J gene is TRBJ2-7, the V gene TRBV7-9; D is unresolved. Per the germline V gene, CDR1 is SEHNR and CDR2 is FQNEAQ (reference sequence). The CDR3 length is 16 residues. Trimming took off 3 bases at V and 0 bases at J, with 15 bases between the two ends. The CDR3 reads CASSFALPGGSYEQYF. CDR3 DNA sequence: TGTGCCAGCAGCTTTGCTCTCCCGGGTGGCTCCTACGAGCAGTACTTC.

V is TRBV27 and J is TRBJ1-2; D unresolved. This CDR3 is built from 14 residues. Germline-derived CDR1 and CDR2 are MNHEY and SMNVEV (reference sequence). V lost 2 bases and J lost 5, with 12 bases in between. The CDR3 loop reads CASSLGGPGYGYTF. The CDR3 coding sequence is TGTGCCAGCAGTTTAGGTGGTCCTGGTTATGGCTACACCTTC.

This clone was observed once. This rearrangement joins TRBV28 to TRBJ2-2; D not resolved. The V gene's germline CDR1 is MDHEN and CDR2 SYDVKM. There are 17 residues in the CDR3. V lost 2 bases, J lost 5 bases, and 18 bases lay in between. The CDR3 nucleotides are TGTGCCAGCAGTTTACGTCGGATAAGAGGTGATACCGGGGAGCTGTTTTTT. The encoded protein is CASSLRRIRGDTGELFF.

The sample holds one count of this clone. The chain couples TRBV5-6 to TRBJ1-3, with 8 bases lining up with TRBD1. CDR1 and CDR2 from the germline V gene are SGHDT and YYEEEE. Trimming removed 0 bases from V and 4 bases from J; junction bases left unmatched: 9. The CDR3 has 17 amino acids. The CDR3 sequence: CASSLGPTGADGNTIYF. CDR3 nucleotides: TGTGCCAGCAGCTTGGGCCCGACAGGGGCTGACGGAAACACCATATATTTT.

CDR3 loop: CASSQLRGNRPDSTNEKLFF. DNA of the CDR3: TGTGCCAGTAGTCAGCTCAGGGGAAACAGACCAGACTCAACTAATGAAAAACTGTTTTTT. The chain links TRBV19 to TRBJ1-4, with a tentative D call TRBD1 (6 bases). The V end lost 5 bases, the J end lost 0 bases, and 25 bases lay between the germline ends. The CDR3 consists of 20 residues. From germline, CDR1 is LNHDA and CDR2 SQIVND (reference sequence).

With respect to this clone: At one boundary the junction diverges from the germline segment, which might be a read error. This sequence joins TRBV14 and TRBJ2-1; D remains ambiguous. CDR1 and CDR2 from the germline V gene are SGHDN and FVKESK. This CDR3 is built from 14 residues. CDR3 residues: CASNQVSSYNEQFF. The CDR3 DNA reads TGTGCCAGCAACCAAGTTTCTAGCTACAATGAGCAGTTCTTC.

The rearrangement uses TRBV27 and TRBJ2-1; perhaps TRBD2 as D (6 bases). The CDR3 is 14 amino acids. Germline V gene data show CDR1 as MNHEY and CDR2 as SMNVEV (reference sequence). V was cut by 6 bases and J by 1 base, with 10 bases left in between. The CDR3 loop is CASRNLASYNEQFF. DNA of the CDR3: TGTGCCAGCAGGAACCTAGCGTCCTACAATGAGCAGTTCTTC.